This record looks at one T cell receptor (beta chain) sequence and its context. Its specificity is unknown. A junction end diverges from the germline sequence, so it may reflect a read error. From around 530 ng of total RNA, TCR beta-specific cDNA was reverse-transcribed using a constant-region primer. Researchers made the TCR beta libraries by running three nested multiplex PCR rounds with slightly modified ARM-PCR. A C-beta reverse primer and TRBV1-TRBV30 forward primers served in each of the first two PCR rounds, at 9 to 10 cycles apiece. TCRdb re-analysed the multiplex PCR reads in MiXCR, keeping a single row per CDR3 protein. The sample lists 85,000 to 100,000 distinct CDR3 sequences, just under 70% seen once, with about 27% in the top ten. The data stem from a study of tumor-infiltrating lymphocytes in primary liver carcinoma. CDR1 is MNHNS, CDR2 SASEGT, per germline. The CDR3 has 13 amino acids.

Study outcomes and limitations: It was in tumors, not blood, that the top-250-clone fraction was significantly higher (p = 0.039).

Starting material for RNA and DNA co-extraction consisted of about 17-32 mg of unsorted bulk tissue. The genes are TRBV6-1 and TRBJ1-1; D gene unclear. The TCR sequence derives from a man aged 35 to 55 with primary liver carcinoma and hepatitis B virus infection. Material: tumor-adjacent normal liver tissue. The CDR3 nucleotides read TGTGCCAGCAGTGACGCGCTTGAGACCGAAGCTTCCTTT. Its protein product is CASSDALETEASF.